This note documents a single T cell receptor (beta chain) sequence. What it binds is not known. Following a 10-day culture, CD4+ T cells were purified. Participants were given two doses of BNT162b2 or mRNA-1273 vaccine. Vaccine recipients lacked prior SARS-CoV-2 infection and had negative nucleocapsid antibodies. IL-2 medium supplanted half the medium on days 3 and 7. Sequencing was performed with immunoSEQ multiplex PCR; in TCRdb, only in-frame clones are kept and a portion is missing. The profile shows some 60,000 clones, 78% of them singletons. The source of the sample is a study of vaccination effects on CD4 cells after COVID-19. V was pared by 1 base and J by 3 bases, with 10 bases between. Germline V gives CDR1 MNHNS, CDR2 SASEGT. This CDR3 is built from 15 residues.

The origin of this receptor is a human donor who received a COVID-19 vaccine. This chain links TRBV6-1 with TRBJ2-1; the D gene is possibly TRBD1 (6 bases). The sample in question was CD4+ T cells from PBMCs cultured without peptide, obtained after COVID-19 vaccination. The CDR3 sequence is CASSEETGLYNEQFF. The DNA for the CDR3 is TGTGCCAGCAGTGAAGAGACAGGTCTCTACAATGAGCAGTTCTTC.